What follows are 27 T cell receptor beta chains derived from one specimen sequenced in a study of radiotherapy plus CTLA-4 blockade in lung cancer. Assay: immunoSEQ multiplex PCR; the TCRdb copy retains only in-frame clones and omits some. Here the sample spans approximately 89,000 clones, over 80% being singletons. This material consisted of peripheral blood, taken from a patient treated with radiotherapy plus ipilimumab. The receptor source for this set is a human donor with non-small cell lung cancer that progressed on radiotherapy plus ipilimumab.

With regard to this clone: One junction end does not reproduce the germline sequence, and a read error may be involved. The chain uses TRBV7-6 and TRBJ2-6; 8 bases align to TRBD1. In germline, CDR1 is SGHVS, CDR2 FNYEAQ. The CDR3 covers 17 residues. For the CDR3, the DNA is TGTGCTAGCAGCCCTGGACAGGGACGCTCTGGGGCCAACGTCCTGACTTTC. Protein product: CASSPGQGRSGANVLTF.

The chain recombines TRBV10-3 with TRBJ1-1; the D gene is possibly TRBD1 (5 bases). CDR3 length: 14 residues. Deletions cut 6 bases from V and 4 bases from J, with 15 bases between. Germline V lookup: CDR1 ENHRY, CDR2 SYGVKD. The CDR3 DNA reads TGTGCCATCAGGACTACCTCAGGGTCCACTGAAGCTTTCTTT. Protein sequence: CAIRTTSGSTEAFF.

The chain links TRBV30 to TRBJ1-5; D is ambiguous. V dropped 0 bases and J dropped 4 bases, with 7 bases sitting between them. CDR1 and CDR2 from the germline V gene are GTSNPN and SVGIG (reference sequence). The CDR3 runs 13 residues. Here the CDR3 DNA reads TGTGCCTGGAGTGTACTTCTAAATCAGCCCCAGCATTTT. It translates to CAWSVLLNQPQHF.

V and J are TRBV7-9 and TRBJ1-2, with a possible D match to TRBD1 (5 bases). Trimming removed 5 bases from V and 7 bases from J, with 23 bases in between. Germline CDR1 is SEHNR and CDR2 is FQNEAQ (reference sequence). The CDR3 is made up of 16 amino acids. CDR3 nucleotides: TGTGCCAGCAGCCCTAGTCTCGGGCAGGGATTGGGTGGCTACACCTTC. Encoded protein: CASSPSLGQGLGGYTF.

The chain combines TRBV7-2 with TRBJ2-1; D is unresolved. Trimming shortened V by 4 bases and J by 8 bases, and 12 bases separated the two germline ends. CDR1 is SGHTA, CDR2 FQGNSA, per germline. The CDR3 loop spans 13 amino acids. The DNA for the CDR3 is TGTGCCAGCAGCTCTGGGATCGGCTATGAGCAGTTCTTC. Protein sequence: CASSSGIGYEQFF.

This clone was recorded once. CDR3 DNA: TGCAGCGTTGAGGGTCTTTGGGACAGGGGGACAGATACGCAGTATTTT. Translation gives CSVEGLWDRGTDTQYF. The chain has TRBV29-1 and TRBJ2-3; TRBD1 agrees at 11 bases. The CDR3 extends over 16 amino acids. CDR1 is SQVTM, CDR2 ANQGSEA, per germline. The trim removed 3 bases at V and 3 bases at J, leaving 8 bases unmatched.

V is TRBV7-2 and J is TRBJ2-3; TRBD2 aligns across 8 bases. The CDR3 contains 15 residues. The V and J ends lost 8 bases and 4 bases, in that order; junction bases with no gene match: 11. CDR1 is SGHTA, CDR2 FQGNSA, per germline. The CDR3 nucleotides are TGTGCCAGCCACAACGGGGGGGTCGGGGCAGATACGCAGTATTTT. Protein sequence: CASHNGGVGADTQYF.

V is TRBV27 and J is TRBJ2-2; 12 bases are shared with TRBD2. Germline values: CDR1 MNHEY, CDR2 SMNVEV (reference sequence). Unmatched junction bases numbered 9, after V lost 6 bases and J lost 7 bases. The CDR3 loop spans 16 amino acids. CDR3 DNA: TGTGCCAGCAGGGCGACTAGCGGGAGAATTGGCGGGGAGCTGTTTTTT. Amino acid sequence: CASRATSGRIGGELFF.

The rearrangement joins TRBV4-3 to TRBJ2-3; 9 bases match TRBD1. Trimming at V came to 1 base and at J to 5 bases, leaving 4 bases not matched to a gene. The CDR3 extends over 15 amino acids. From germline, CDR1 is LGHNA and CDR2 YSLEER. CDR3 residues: CASSQARDREDTQYF. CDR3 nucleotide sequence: TGCGCCAGCAGCCAAGCGCGGGACAGGGAAGATACGCAGTATTTT.

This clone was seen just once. The CDR3 DNA is TGTGCCAGCAGCCCCGGGACAGGGAGAGGCTACACCTTC. Residues: CASSPGTGRGYTF. The V call is TRBV6-5, the J call TRBJ1-2; 9 bases line up with TRBD1. Germline V gene data show CDR1 as MNHEY and CDR2 as SVGAGI. The CDR3 is 13 residues long. V shed 6 bases, J shed 8 bases, and the junction held 7 bases outside the gene matches.

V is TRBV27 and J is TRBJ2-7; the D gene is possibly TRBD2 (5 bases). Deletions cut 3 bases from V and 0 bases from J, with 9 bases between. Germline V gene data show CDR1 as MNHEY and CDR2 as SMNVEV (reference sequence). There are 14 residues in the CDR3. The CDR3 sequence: CASSFVAGSYEQYF. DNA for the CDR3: TGTGCCAGCAGTTTCGTGGCGGGCTCCTACGAGCAGTACTTC.

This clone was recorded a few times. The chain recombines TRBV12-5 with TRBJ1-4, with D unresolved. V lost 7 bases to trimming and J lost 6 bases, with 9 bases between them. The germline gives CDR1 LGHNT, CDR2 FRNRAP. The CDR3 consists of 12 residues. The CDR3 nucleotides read TGTGCTAGTGATGGGGATCATGAAAAACTGTTTTTT. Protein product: CASDGDHEKLFF.

The CDR3 spells CASSQISEQYF. Written as DNA, the CDR3 is TGTGCCAGCAGCCAAATTAGCGAGCAGTACTTC. V usage is TRBV7-2 and J usage is TRBJ2-7; D gene unclear. The CDR3 spans 11 residues. Germline lookup yields CDR1 SGHTA and CDR2 FQGNSA. V lost 5 bases and J 6 bases, leaving 8 bases between the germline ends. Using reference TRBV7-2 and TRBJ2-7 for the parts outside the CDR3, the full variable domain is GAGVSQSPSNKVTEKGKDVELRCDPISGHTALYWYRQSLGQGLEFLIYFQGNSAPDKSGLPSDRFSAERTGGSVSTLTIQRTQQEDSAVYLCASSQISEQYFGPGTRLTVT.

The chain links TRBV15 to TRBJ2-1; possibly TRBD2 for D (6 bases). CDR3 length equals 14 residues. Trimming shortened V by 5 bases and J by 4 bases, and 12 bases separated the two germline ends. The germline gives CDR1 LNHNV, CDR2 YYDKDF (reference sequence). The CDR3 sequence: CATSVSREYNEQFF. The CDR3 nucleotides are TGTGCCACCAGCGTGTCCCGGGAGTACAATGAGCAGTTCTTC. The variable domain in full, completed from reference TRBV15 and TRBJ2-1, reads DAMVIQNPRYQVTQFGKPVTLSCSQTLNHNVMYWYQQKSSQAPKLLFHYYDKDFNNEADTPDNFQSRRPNTSFCFLDIRSPGLGDTAMYLCATSVSREYNEQFFGPGTRLTVL.

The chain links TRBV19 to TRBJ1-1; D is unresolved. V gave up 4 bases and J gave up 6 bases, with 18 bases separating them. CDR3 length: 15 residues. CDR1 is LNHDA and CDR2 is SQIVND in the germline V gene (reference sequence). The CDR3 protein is CASSTLKRTVAEAFF. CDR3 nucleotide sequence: TGTGCCAGTAGTACCCTGAAAAGGACGGTGGCTGAAGCTTTCTTT.

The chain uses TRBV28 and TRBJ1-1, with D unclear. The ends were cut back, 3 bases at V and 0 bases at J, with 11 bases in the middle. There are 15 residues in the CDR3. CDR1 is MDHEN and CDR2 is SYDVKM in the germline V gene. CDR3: CASSLSTTMNTEAFF. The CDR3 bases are TGTGCCAGCAGTTTGTCCACCACTATGAACACTGAAGCTTTCTTT.

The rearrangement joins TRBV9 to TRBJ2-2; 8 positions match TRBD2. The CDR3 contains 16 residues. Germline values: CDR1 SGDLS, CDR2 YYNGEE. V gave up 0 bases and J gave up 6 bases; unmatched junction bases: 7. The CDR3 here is CASSVVGGGLPGELFF. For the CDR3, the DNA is TGTGCCAGCAGCGTAGTGGGCGGGGGGCTACCCGGGGAGCTGTTTTTT.

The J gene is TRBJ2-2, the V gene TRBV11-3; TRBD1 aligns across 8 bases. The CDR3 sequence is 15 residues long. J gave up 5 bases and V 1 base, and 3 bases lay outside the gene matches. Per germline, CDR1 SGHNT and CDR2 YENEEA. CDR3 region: CASSLAQGATGELFF. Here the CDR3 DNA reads TGTGCCAGCAGCTTAGCCCAGGGGGCGACCGGGGAGCTGTTTTTT. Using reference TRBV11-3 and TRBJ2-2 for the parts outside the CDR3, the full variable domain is EAGVVQSPRYKIIEKKQPVAFWCNPISGHNTLYWYLQNLGQGPELLIRYENEEAVDDSQLPKDRFSAERLKGVDSTLKIQPAELGDSAVYLCASSLAQGATGELFFGEGSRLTVL.

CDR3 amino acids: CASSFLGELAEAFF. The DNA of the CDR3 is TGTGCCAGCAGCTTTTTGGGGGAGTTAGCTGAAGCTTTCTTT. This chain uses TRBV7-9 with TRBJ1-1; tentative D call: TRBD1 (5 bases). The CDR3 is 14 residues long. Germline V lookup: CDR1 SEHNR, CDR2 FQNEAQ (reference sequence). The V gene lost 3 bases and the J gene lost 6 bases, with 14 bases spanning the gap.

DNA of the CDR3: TGTGCCAGCACCCCAAACCCGGGACACTCCACGCAGTATTTT. This codes for CASTPNPGHSTQYF. The chain couples TRBV7-9 to TRBJ2-3, with D possibly matching TRBD1 (6 bases). The CDR3 spans 14 residues. V was cut by 7 bases and J by 9 bases, with 20 bases left in between. CDR1 and CDR2 (germline): SEHNR, FQNEAQ (reference sequence).

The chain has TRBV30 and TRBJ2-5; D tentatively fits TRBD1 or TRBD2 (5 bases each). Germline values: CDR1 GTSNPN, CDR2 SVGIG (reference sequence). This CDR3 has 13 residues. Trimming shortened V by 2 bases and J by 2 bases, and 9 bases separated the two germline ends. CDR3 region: CAWSRGVQETQYF. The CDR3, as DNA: TGTGCCTGGAGTAGAGGGGTTCAAGAGACCCAGTACTTC.

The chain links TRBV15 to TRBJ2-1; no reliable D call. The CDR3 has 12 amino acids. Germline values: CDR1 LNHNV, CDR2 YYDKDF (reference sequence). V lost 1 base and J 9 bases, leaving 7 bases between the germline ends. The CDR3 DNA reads TGTGCCACCAGCAGAGGGGGTACTGAGCAGTTCTTC. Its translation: CATSRGGTEQFF. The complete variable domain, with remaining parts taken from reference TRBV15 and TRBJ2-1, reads DAMVIQNPRYQVTQFGKPVTLSCSQTLNHNVMYWYQQKSSQAPKLLFHYYDKDFNNEADTPDNFQSRRPNTSFCFLDIRSPGLGDTAMYLCATSRGGTEQFFGPGTRLTVL.

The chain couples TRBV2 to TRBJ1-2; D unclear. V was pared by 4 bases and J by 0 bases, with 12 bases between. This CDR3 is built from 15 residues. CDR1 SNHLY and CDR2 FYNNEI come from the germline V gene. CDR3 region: CASSAKGKPNYGYTF. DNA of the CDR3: TGTGCCAGCAGTGCTAAGGGAAAGCCTAACTATGGCTACACCTTC. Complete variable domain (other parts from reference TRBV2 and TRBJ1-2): EPEVTQTPSHQVTQMGQEVILRCVPISNHLYFYWYRQILGQKVEFLVSFYNNEISEKSEIFDDQFSVERPDGSNFTLKIRSTKLEDSAMYFCASSAKGKPNYGYTFGSGTRLTVV.

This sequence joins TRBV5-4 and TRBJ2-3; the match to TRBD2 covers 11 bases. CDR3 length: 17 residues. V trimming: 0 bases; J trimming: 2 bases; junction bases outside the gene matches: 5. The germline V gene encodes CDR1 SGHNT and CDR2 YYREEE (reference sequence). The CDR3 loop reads CASSLAASGRSTDTQYF. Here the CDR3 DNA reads TGTGCCAGCAGCTTGGCCGCTAGCGGGAGGTCCACAGATACGCAGTATTTT.

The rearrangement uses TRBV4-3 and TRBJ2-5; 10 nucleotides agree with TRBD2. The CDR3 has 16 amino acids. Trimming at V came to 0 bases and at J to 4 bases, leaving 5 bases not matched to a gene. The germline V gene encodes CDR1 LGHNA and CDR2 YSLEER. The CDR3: CASSQDLLAGRETQYF. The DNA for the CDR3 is TGCGCCAGCAGCCAAGATTTACTAGCGGGAAGAGAGACCCAGTACTTC.

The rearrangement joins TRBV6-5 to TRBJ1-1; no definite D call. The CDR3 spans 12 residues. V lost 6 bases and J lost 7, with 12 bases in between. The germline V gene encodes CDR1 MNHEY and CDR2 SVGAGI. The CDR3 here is CASSTVRSEAFF. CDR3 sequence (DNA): TGTGCCAGCAGCACCGTCAGGAGTGAAGCTTTCTTT.

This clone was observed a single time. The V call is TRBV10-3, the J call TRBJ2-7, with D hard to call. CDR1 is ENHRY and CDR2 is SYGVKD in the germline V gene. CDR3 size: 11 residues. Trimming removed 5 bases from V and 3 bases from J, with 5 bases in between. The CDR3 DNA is TGTGCCATCAGTAACGGCTACGAGCAGTACTTC. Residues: CAISNGYEQYF.